The rows below give T cell receptor beta chains drawn from one sample of a study of T cells in Graves' hyperthyroidism and ophthalmopathy. TCRdb itself ran the multiplex PCR reads through MiXCR, one entry per CDR3 protein. Seen here are some 320,000 distinct CDR3 sequences, roughly 13% observed once, and the top ten hold 34%. The sequenced sample was blood. These receptors all stem from a woman in her thirties or forties with Graves' ophthalmopathy. CDR3s include the opening cysteine and the closing phenylalanine or tryptophan. D genes are given only for firm matches. The size of a clone is reported for some rows only, either as once, few or many, or as a class for expanded clones.

V gene,J gene,clone size,D gene,CDR3 protein,CDR3 DNA
TRBV7-9,TRBJ2-1,-,-,CASSSGGVLSYNEQFF,TGTGCCAGCAGCTCTGGCGGAGTTCTCTCCTACAATGAGCAGTTCTTC
TRBV19,TRBJ2-3,-,-,CASSPGQLVADTQYF,TGTGCCAGTAGCCCCGGACAGTTGGTAGCAGATACGCAGTATTTT
TRBV25-1,TRBJ2-2,-,TRBD2,CASSEYPRRAGGRNTGELFF,TGTGCCAGCAGTGAATATCCCCGGAGGGCGGGAGGGCGGAACACCGGGGAGCTGTTTTTT
TRBV20-1,TRBJ2-3,many,TRBD2,CSASPNGRNTDTQYF,TGCAGTGCTAGCCCTAACGGGAGGAACACAGATACGCAGTATTTT
TRBV5-1,TRBJ2-7,-,-,CASNLARGNEQYF,TGCGCCAGCAACTTGGCCCGTGGGAACGAGCAGTACTTC
TRBV7-2,TRBJ1-3,-,-,CASSSHPTSGNTIYF,TGTGCCAGCAGCTCCCATCCCACCTCTGGAAACACCATATATTTT
TRBV7-8,TRBJ1-6,-,-,CASSPDDGDSPLHF,TGTGCCAGCAGCCCGGACGACGGCGATTCACCCCTCCACTTT
TRBV19,TRBJ2-3,few,TRBD2,CASSFFGTSGDTQYF,TGTGCCAGTAGTTTTTTCGGGACTAGCGGAGATACGCAGTATTTT
TRBV5-5,TRBJ2-7,many,TRBD1,CASSLQDRAYEQYF,TGTGCCAGCAGCCTCCAGGACAGGGCCTACGAGCAGTACTTC
TRBV5-5,TRBJ1-1,many,-,CASSERVRNTEAFF,TGTGCCAGCAGCGAACGGGTGAGGAACACTGAAGCTTTCTTT
TRBV3-1,TRBJ2-5,many,-,CASSQRTEETQYF,TGTGCCAGCAGCCAAAGGACAGAAGAGACCCAGTACTTC
TRBV5-1,TRBJ2-5,few,-,CASSLDRMYQETQYF,TGCGCCAGCAGCTTGGATCGAATGTACCAAGAGACCCAGTACTTC
TRBV12-3/TRBV12-4,TRBJ2-7,many,-,CASSRAWGSYEQYF,TGTGCCAGCAGCAGGGCTTGGGGGTCCTACGAGCAGTACTTC
TRBV28,TRBJ1-6,many,-,CASSPGRGTSPLHF,TGTGCCAGCAGCCCCGGACGGGGAACTTCACCCCTCCACTTT
TRBV20-1,TRBJ2-1,-,-,CSAPRGSLANEQFF,TGCAGTGCTCCCCGAGGGAGCCTTGCAAATGAGCAGTTCTTC
TRBV19,TRBJ1-5,-,-,CASSIGANQPQHF,TGTGCCAGTAGTATAGGGGCCAATCAGCCCCAGCATTTT
TRBV11-3,TRBJ1-5,few,-,CASSLDIGGLNQPQHF,TGTGCCAGCAGCTTAGATATCGGGGGACTCAATCAGCCCCAGCATTTT
TRBV12-3/TRBV12-4,TRBJ2-7,many,-,CASSPTNSYEQYF,TGTGCCAGCAGTCCCACGAACTCCTACGAGCAGTACTTC
TRBV7-9,TRBJ2-3,few,TRBD2,CASSLSSGKDTQYF,TGTGCCAGCAGCTTGAGTAGCGGGAAGGATACGCAGTATTTT
TRBV10-3,TRBJ2-7,many,TRBD2,CAISDLRGFNDEQYF,TGTGCCATCAGTGATTTGCGGGGGTTTAACGACGAGCAGTACTTC
TRBV28,TRBJ1-1,many,-,CASRFLNTEAFF,TGTGCCAGCAGATTTTTGAACACTGAAGCTTTCTTT
TRBV13,TRBJ2-1,-,-,CASSLPTDGNNEQFF,TGTGCCAGCAGCTTACCGACTGACGGAAACAATGAGCAGTTCTTC
TRBV12-5,TRBJ1-5,few,-,CATNVGVSNQPQHF,TGTGCTACTAATGTTGGGGTTTCGAATCAGCCCCAGCATTTT
TRBV28,TRBJ2-7,many,-,CASSKKTGTAKYEQYF,TGTGCCAGCAGTAAAAAAACAGGGACTGCAAAATACGAGCAGTACTTC